This TCR beta chain was recorded in a study of metastatic and nonmetastatic thyroid tumors. TCRdb re-called clones via MiXCR from the PCR reads. The sample carries tens of thousands of clones, over 25% recorded once. All patients were treatment-naive before thyroid surgery. J gave up 6 bases and V 4 bases, and 10 bases lay outside the gene matches. From germline, CDR1 is SGHRS and CDR2 YFSETQ. CDR3 size: 16 residues. The TCR originated in a female donor with papillary thyroid cancer or a benign thyroid nodule (not recorded which). Some clones in this sample may be carry-over from other donors' samples. The chain joins TRBV5-1 to TRBJ2-2, with TRBD2 matching over 9 bases. Sample: blood. Written as DNA, the CDR3 is TGCGCCAGCAGCGGTCACAGCGGGAGGTGGGCCGGGGAGCTGTTTTTT. Its translation is CASSGHSGRWAGELFF.